One sample yielded the 29 T cell receptor beta chains listed below, sequenced in a study of blood T cells in healthy people across ages (dated by TCRdb to between 2015 and 2016). Receptor amplification or capture employed 5' RACE. The sequencing machine was an Illumina HiSeq 2500. A second PCR of about 6 to 11 cycles was performed with a sample-barcoded 5' primer and a J-beta primer mix. The public sequencing data were trimmed at Q25 with fastp and processed into clonotypes with MiXCR by TCRdb, which kept only in-frame beta chains. Each entry merges the rows of one CDR3 protein and shows their most common DNA and genes. A total of about 1.8 million distinct CDR3 sequences appear in this sample, about 50% of them only once. The top ten hold more than 2% of the sample. Material: blood. These receptors were obtained from a middle-aged woman in good health.

This clonotype was picked up one time. The junction departs from germline at one end; a sequencing error may be responsible. The chain carries TRBV15 and TRBJ2-1; D might be TRBD2 (6 bases). Looked up from germline, CDR1 is LNHNV and CDR2 is YYDKDF (reference sequence). CDR3 size: 15 residues. The CDR3 DNA reads as TGTACCACCAGCAGAGATCAAGGAGGGACCGATGAGCAGTTCTTC. Amino acids: CTTSRDQGGTDEQFF.

The chain is built from TRBV4-1 and TRBJ2-3; the D gene could be TRBD1 or TRBD2 (5 bases each). The V end lost 3 bases, the J end lost 0 bases, and 13 bases lay between the germline ends. CDR3 size: 16 residues. Per germline, CDR1 MGHRA and CDR2 YSYEKL. The CDR3 DNA follows: TGCGCCAGCAGCCACCGGGACGGAAGAAGCACAGATACGCAGTATTTT. Its translation is CASSHRDGRSTDTQYF.

The chain links TRBV20-1 to TRBJ2-7; 7 bases map to TRBD2. V lost 6 bases to trimming and J lost 0 bases; unmatched junction nucleotides: 8. The CDR3 sequence is 14 residues long. CDR1 is DFQATT and CDR2 is SNEGSKA in the germline V gene (reference sequence). CDR3 nucleotide sequence: TGCAGTGCCCCCACTAGCGTCTACTCCTACGAGCAGTACTTC. It is translated as CSAPTSVYSYEQYF.

The rearrangement links TRBV21-1 to TRBJ2-1. TRBV21-1 is a pseudogene segment. This CDR3 has 14 residues. CDR3 region: CASSKGIYYNEQFF. CDR3 DNA sequence: TGTGCCAGCAGCAAAGGGATTTATTACAATGAGCAGTTCTTC.

The V call is TRBV29-1, the J call TRBJ1-2; weak D call: TRBD1 (6 bases). Germline lookup yields CDR1 SQVTM and CDR2 ANQGSEA. The V gene lost 6 bases and the J gene lost 2 bases, with 19 bases spanning the gap. The CDR3 is 15 residues long. CDR3 sequence reads: CSVPILGAANYGYTF. The CDR3 region has the DNA TGCAGCGTCCCCATTCTGGGGGCCGCCAACTATGGCTACACCTTC.

The chain couples TRBV20-1 to TRBJ1-4, with D perhaps matching TRBD1 (5 bases). The V end lost 7 bases, the J end lost 3 bases, and 12 bases lay between the germline ends. The germline CDR1 and CDR2 sequences are DFQATT and SNEGSKA (reference sequence). The CDR3 spans 13 residues. The CDR3 sequence: CSVPRGANEKLFF. CDR3 coding DNA: TGCAGTGTCCCACGGGGGGCTAATGAAAAACTGTTTTTT.

In this sample, this clonotype turned up a few times. The rearrangement uses TRBV4-2 and TRBJ2-3; 8 nucleotides align to TRBD2. CDR1 is LGHNA, CDR2 YNFKEQ, per germline. The CDR3 spans 17 residues. The trim removed 0 bases at V and 1 base at J, leaving 6 bases unmatched. CDR3 in DNA: TGTGCCAGCAGCCAAGATTTTACGACTAGCGGCACAGATACGCAGTATTTT. It is translated as CASSQDFTTSGTDTQYF.

This clonotype has only a few counts. This sequence joins TRBV6-2 or TRBV6-3 and TRBJ2-7; a possible D gene is TRBD1 (6 bases). Germline V CDR1 and CDR2: MNHEY, SVGEGT. Trimming shortened V by 6 bases and J by 2 bases, and 17 bases separated the two germline ends. The CDR3 runs 15 residues. CDR3 nucleotides: TGTGCCAGCAGCCCCCCCGGGACATCCGCCTACGAGCAGTACTTC. It yields the protein CASSPPGTSAYEQYF.

The chain uses TRBV4-3 and TRBJ2-1, with D perhaps assigned TRBD1 or TRBD2 (6 bases each). V lost 1 base to trimming and J lost 6 bases, with 13 bases between them. Germline V CDR1 and CDR2: LGHNA, YSLEER. CDR3 length: 15 amino acids. The CDR3 DNA follows: TGCGCCAGCAGCCAAGGGGGGGCAGGGCTCAATGAGCAGTTCTTC. Translating gives CASSQGGAGLNEQFF.

The J gene is TRBJ2-1, the V gene TRBV21-1; whether TRBD1, the table's D call, matches the DNA was not checked. TRBV21-1 corresponds to a pseudogene. The CDR3 runs to 18 residues. The CDR3 DNA reads TGTGCCAGCAGCAAGGGGGAAGGGGGGGCGAGCTCCTACAATGAGCAGTTCTTC. Translating gives CASSKGEGGASSYNEQFF.

This clonotype was detected a few times. This chain uses TRBV4-2 with TRBJ2-3; 7 nucleotides match TRBD2. Per germline, CDR1 LGHNA and CDR2 YNFKEQ. J lost 2 bases, V lost 3 bases, and 5 bases had no gene match. The CDR3 spans 15 residues. This CDR3 is CASSHLLAPTDTQYF. In DNA, the CDR3 is TGTGCCAGCAGCCACCTACTAGCGCCCACAGATACGCAGTATTTT.

CDR3 DNA: TGTGCCAGCAGCCCCACGACGGACGGCTATGGCTACACCTTC. Translating it yields CASSPTTDGYGYTF. The chain recombines TRBV9 with TRBJ1-2; D not certain. The CDR3 spans 14 residues. Deletions cut 4 bases from V and 4 bases from J, with 14 bases between. The germline gives CDR1 SGDLS, CDR2 YYNGEE. The full variable domain, with the rest looked up from reference TRBV9 and TRBJ1-2, is DSGVTQTPKHLITATGQRVTLRCSPRSGDLSVYWYQQSLDQGLQFLIQYYNGEERAKGNILERFSAQQFPDLHSELNLSSLELGDSALYFCASSPTTDGYGYTFGSGTRLTVV.

The chain employs TRBV3-1 and TRBJ2-4; D remains unclear. Trimming took off 5 bases at V and 3 bases at J, with 11 bases between the two ends. The CDR3 runs 14 residues. CDR1 is LGHDT, CDR2 YNNKEL, per germline (reference sequence). DNA for the CDR3: TGTGCCAGCAGCGATAGTGATATCAAAAACATTCAGTACTTC. It codes for CASSDSDIKNIQYF.

The rearrangement uses TRBV6-2 or TRBV6-3 and TRBJ2-5, with D unresolved. V gave up 2 bases and J gave up 12 bases, with 16 bases separating them. The CDR3 covers 13 residues. Germline CDR1 and CDR2: MNHEY and SVGEGT. CDR3 amino acids: CASSYMEKAIKYF. In nucleotides, the CDR3 is TGTGCCAGCAGTTACATGGAAAAGGCTATTAAGTACTTC.

The gene calls are TRBV27 and TRBJ2-3; D remains ambiguous. The CDR3 runs 15 residues. V was shortened by 5 bases and J by 1 base, with 13 bases between the two germline ends. CDR1 and CDR2 from the germline V gene are MNHEY and SMNVEV (reference sequence). The CDR3 nucleotides read TGTGCCAGCAGTCCCCGCCAGGCGGGCACAGATACGCAGTATTTT. Its protein is CASSPRQAGTDTQYF.

Only a few counts were recorded for this clonotype. The chain is built from TRBV7-3 and TRBJ2-6; tentative D call: TRBD1 (5 bases). This CDR3 is built from 17 residues. Trimming stripped 5 bases from V and 0 bases from J, with 14 bases between. The germline CDR1 and CDR2 sequences are SGHTA and FQGTGA. As DNA, the CDR3 is TGTGCCAGCAGCCAGACAGTTTTCTCCTCTGGGGCCAACGTCCTGACTTTC. Translating it yields CASSQTVFSSGANVLTF.

This clonotype was counted a single time. J is TRBJ2-2 and V is TRBV20-1; D remains unclear. The germline V gene has CDR1 DFQATT and CDR2 SNEGSKA (reference sequence). CDR3 size: 13 residues. Trimming pared 3 bases from V and 4 bases from J, leaving 9 bases between. CDR3 sequence reads: CSASVPFTGELFF. The CDR3 DNA reads TGCAGTGCTAGTGTTCCGTTCACCGGGGAGCTGTTTTTT.

J is TRBJ2-1 and V is TRBV5-1; 10 bases match TRBD2. Germline assignment: CDR1 SGHRS and CDR2 YFSETQ. The CDR3 has 16 amino acids. J gave up 4 bases and V 4 bases, and 8 bases lay outside the gene matches. The CDR3 region has the DNA TGCGCCAGCAGCGCCGAACTAGCGGGGCAGTACAATGAGCAGTTCTTC. This translates into CASSAELAGQYNEQFF. The entire variable domain, with the rest obtained from reference TRBV5-1 and TRBJ2-1, is as follows: KAGVTQTPRYLIKTRGQQVTLSCSPISGHRSVSWYQQTPGQGLQFLFEYFSETQRNKGNFPGRFSGRQFSNSRSEMNVSTLELGDSALYLCASSAELAGQYNEQFFGPGTRLTVL.

The J gene is TRBJ2-7, the V gene TRBV2; perhaps TRBD1 as D (5 bases). V dropped 2 bases and J dropped 5 bases, with 10 bases sitting between them. CDR3 length equals 13 residues. Germline V lookup: CDR1 SNHLY, CDR2 FYNNEI. The CDR3 DNA reads TGTGCCAGCAGTGAATTAGGGGTCCACGAGCAGTACTTC. It is translated as CASSELGVHEQYF.

The chain is built from TRBV6-5 and TRBJ2-1, with D perhaps given as TRBD1 or TRBD2 (6 bases each). The length of the CDR3 is 17 residues. CDR1 MNHEY and CDR2 SVGAGI come from the germline V gene. Trimming took off 2 bases at V and 2 bases at J, with 16 bases between the two ends. In DNA form, the CDR3 reads TGTGCCAGCAGTTACGCGGGGACATCCTCTCCCTACAATGAGCAGTTCTTC. Its protein product is CASSYAGTSSPYNEQFF.

The chain employs TRBV7-2 and TRBJ2-1; D assignment may be TRBD1 or TRBD2 (5 bases each). Trimming removed 5 bases from V and 6 bases from J, with 20 bases in between. Germline CDR1 is SGHTA and CDR2 is FQGNSA. The CDR3 is 16 amino acids. For the CDR3, the DNA is TGTGCCAGCAGCCAAAGGGTTGGGGGATCCGGCAATGAGCAGTTCTTC. Protein product: CASSQRVGGSGNEQFF.

This clonotype was seen repeatedly, ten times or more. The chain carries TRBV7-2 and TRBJ2-3, with 9 bases identical to TRBD1. With V trimmed by 4 bases and J by 0 bases, 2 bases remained unmatched. In germline, CDR1 is SGHTA, CDR2 FQGNSA. The CDR3 sequence is 15 residues long. Here the CDR3 DNA reads TGTGCCAGCAGCTCGGACAGGGGAAGCACAGATACGCAGTATTTT. Its translation is CASSSDRGSTDTQYF.

A few counts support this clonotype. V and J are TRBV2 and TRBJ2-3; a possible D gene is TRBD1 (5 bases). CDR3 length: 16 amino acids. V was shortened by 1 base and J by 3 bases, with 14 bases between the two germline ends. The germline V gene has CDR1 SNHLY and CDR2 FYNNEI. In nucleotides, the CDR3 is TGTGCCAGCAGTGAAGATGCAGGGATGTTAACAGATACGCAGTATTTT. Its translation: CASSEDAGMLTDTQYF.

The J gene is TRBJ2-7, the V gene TRBV20-1, with D possibly matching TRBD1 (6 bases). This CDR3 comprises 12 residues. V lost 6 bases to trimming and J lost 2 bases, with 11 bases between them. Germline CDR1 reads DFQATT; CDR2 reads SNEGSKA (reference sequence). CDR3 nucleotides: TGCAGTGCAGAACAGGGCCCCTACGAGCAGTACTTC. The encoded protein is CSAEQGPYEQYF.

The rearrangement joins TRBV6-1 to TRBJ1-2, with 9 positions matching TRBD1. The V gene end was trimmed by 6 bases and the J gene end by 6 bases; junction bases not matched to a gene: 8. The CDR3 consists of 14 residues. Germline values: CDR1 MNHNS, CDR2 SASEGT. The CDR3 protein is CASRARDRVHGYTF. The CDR3 DNA follows: TGTGCCAGCAGAGCTCGGGACAGGGTACATGGCTACACCTTC.

This clonotype was counted a few times. The chain links TRBV12-3 or TRBV12-4 to TRBJ1-4, with TRBD1 as a possible D gene (5 bases). CDR3 size: 13 residues. The V and J ends lost 3 bases and 8 bases respectively, with 10 bases between them. Here the CDR3 reads CASSLQGSEKLFF. CDR3 in DNA: TGTGCCAGCAGTTTGCAGGGCTCGGAAAAACTGTTTTTT.

The chain is built from TRBV6-5 and TRBJ2-1, with 11 nucleotides matching TRBD1. With 5 bases clipped from V and 13 bases from J, the junction kept 16 bases outside the gene matches. CDR1 is MNHEY, CDR2 SVGAGI, per germline. This CDR3 spans 16 amino acids. In nucleotides, the CDR3 is TGTGCCAGCAGTAGAGAAAGGACAGGGGGCGCGGAGACCCAGTTCTTC. This encodes CASSRERTGGAETQFF.

The V and J genes are TRBV5-1 and TRBJ1-2; D is ambiguous. Deletions cut 1 base from V and 9 bases from J, with 16 bases between. CDR3 length: 14 residues. Germline-derived CDR1 and CDR2 are SGHRS and YFSETQ. The chain's CDR3 is CASSLPMGDKRYTF. CDR3 DNA sequence: TGCGCCAGCAGCTTGCCGATGGGAGATAAACGCTACACCTTC.

This clonotype occurred a few times. The chain links TRBV5-1 to TRBJ2-7, with D perhaps given as TRBD1 or TRBD2 (6 bases each). V dropped 4 bases and J dropped 7 bases, with 27 bases sitting between them. Germline V CDR1 and CDR2: SGHRS, YFSETQ. This CDR3 region has 17 residues. CDR3: CASSVRGRGSPLEEQYF. The CDR3 DNA reads TGCGCCAGCAGCGTCCGGGGGCGCGGCAGTCCCTTGGAAGAGCAGTACTTC.